Each of the 18 T cell receptor beta chains below was sequenced from the same sample in a study of T-cell reconstitution after alpha-beta-depleted transplantation in children. Unique molecular identifiers were incorporated during preparation of the TCRbeta library. TCRdb ran MiXCR on the PCR reads and lists one entry per CDR3 protein. Of about 200,000 distinct CDR3 sequences in the sample, approximately 14% were seen once. Material: PBMCs from the stem cell graft donor, obtained from the stem cell graft. These receptors were obtained from a human donor who donated a stem cell graft to a child with acute lymphoblastic leukemia.

This clonotype was counted between two and nine times. The V gene is TRBV5-1, the J gene TRBJ2-1; D uncertain. Germline V gene data show CDR1 as SGHRS and CDR2 as YFSETQ. This CDR3 spans 14 amino acids. V gave up 3 bases and J gave up 5 bases, with 12 bases separating them. The CDR3 region is CASSSLVSHNEQFF. CDR3 sequence (DNA): TGCGCCAGCAGCTCCCTAGTTTCGCACAATGAGCAGTTCTTC.

The count of this clonotype is one. The gene calls are TRBV11-2 and TRBJ2-3; D remains ambiguous. The ends were cut back, 10 bases at V and 2 bases at J, with 10 bases in the middle. Germline CDR1 reads SGHAT; CDR2 reads FQNNGV. The CDR3 covers 12 residues. CDR3 coding DNA: TGTGCCACCCGGGCAGACACAGATACGCAGTATTTT. Residues: CATRADTDTQYF.

This clonotype was counted a few times. This chain uses TRBV5-1 with TRBJ2-2; D perhaps matches TRBD2 (6 bases). CDR3 length: 16 residues. Between the trimmed V and J ends, which lost 3 bases and 6 bases, there was a span of 18 bases. Germline assignment: CDR1 SGHRS and CDR2 YFSETQ. CDR3 protein: CASSSQRASVAGELFF. The CDR3 nucleotides read TGCGCCAGCAGCTCCCAGCGGGCTAGCGTGGCCGGGGAGCTGTTTTTT.

This clonotype appeared many times. This chain uses TRBV20-1 with TRBJ2-7; the D gene is possibly TRBD1 (6 bases). V was cut by 0 bases and J by 4 bases, with 16 bases left in between. The CDR3 spans 15 residues. CDR1 and CDR2 (germline): DFQATT, SNEGSKA (reference sequence). The CDR3 nucleotides are TGCAGTGCTAGAGATTCGGTGGGGGCGGAGTACGAGCAGTACTTC. As protein: CSARDSVGAEYEQYF.

The V call is TRBV12-2, the J call TRBJ2-2; the tabulated D call, TRBD2, remains unverified against the DNA. TRBV12-2 is a listed pseudogene. The CDR3 is 19 amino acids. The CDR3 sequence is CASRFPWRLAEAGTGELFF. In DNA, the CDR3 is TGTGCAAGTCGCTTCCCATGGCGACTAGCGGAGGCGGGCACCGGGGAGCTGTTTTTT.

This clonotype has ten or more counts. The V and J genes are TRBV7-6 and TRBJ1-1; no clear D gene. Deletions cut 2 bases from V and 5 bases from J, with 12 bases between. The CDR3 contains 14 residues. Germline CDR1 reads SGHVS; CDR2 reads FNYEAQ. In DNA form, the CDR3 reads TGTGCCAGCAGCTTATCGGCGGGGAATACTGAAGCTTTCTTT. Its protein product is CASSLSAGNTEAFF.

J is TRBJ2-1 and V is TRBV5-6; D might be TRBD1 or TRBD2, each matching 5 bases. The CDR3 length is 19 residues. V lost 2 bases to trimming and J lost 7 bases, with 28 bases between them. Germline V gene sequence: CDR1 SGHDT, CDR2 YYEEEE. The CDR3 coding sequence is TGTGCCAGCAGCTTCTTGGGTCGAACCAGAGGGGTGTTTGGGAATGAGCAGTTCTTC. Residues: CASSFLGRTRGVFGNEQFF.

The chain has TRBV3-1 and TRBJ2-2; unclear D gene. Trimming took 10 bases from V and 2 from J, leaving 17 bases between them. Germline V CDR1 and CDR2: LGHDT, YNNKEL (reference sequence). This CDR3 comprises 15 residues. The CDR3, as DNA: TGTGCCACCTGCCCGAGAACGGTCAACACCGGGGAGCTGTTTTTT. This gives the protein CATCPRTVNTGELFF.

In its sample, this clonotype was seen many times. This sequence joins TRBV20-1 and TRBJ2-7; 8 bases line up with TRBD2. The V gene's germline CDR1 is DFQATT and CDR2 SNEGSKA (reference sequence). This CDR3 region has 16 residues. With V trimmed by 5 bases and J by 1 base, 13 bases remained unmatched. The CDR3 loop is CSAAGLVDRGSYEQYF. In DNA form, the CDR3 reads TGCAGTGCTGCGGGACTAGTGGATCGAGGGTCCTACGAGCAGTACTTC.

This clonotype was seen many times. V and J are TRBV11-3 and TRBJ2-2; possibly TRBD1 for D (5 bases). Trimming removed 2 bases at V and 2 bases at J, with 9 bases between. Germline values: CDR1 SGHNT, CDR2 YENEEA. This CDR3 region has 15 residues. The CDR3 is CASSLRGHNTGELFF. The DNA for the CDR3 is TGTGCCAGCAGCTTAAGAGGACACAACACCGGGGAGCTGTTTTTT.

In the case of this clonotype: It may be a read error: a sequence one base away is much more abundant. Because the CDR3 is missing its conserved closing phenylalanine or tryptophan, this is likely a read error. This chain uses TRBV5-4 with TRBJ1-2, with 7 bases aligning to TRBD1. The V segment lost 7 bases and the J segment 10 bases; nucleotides outside the gene matches: 16. CDR1 is SGHNT and CDR2 is YYREEE in the germline V gene (reference sequence). This CDR3 has 14 amino acids. For the CDR3, the DNA is TGTGCCAGCCACTACTTCGACAGGGACGAAGACTACACCTTG. It yields the protein CASHYFDRDEDYTL.

This clonotype was picked up many times. The rearrangement uses TRBV29-1 and TRBJ1-5, with D hard to call. Per the germline V gene, CDR1 is SQVTM and CDR2 is ANQGSEA. V gave up 6 bases and J gave up 3 bases, with 12 bases separating them. The CDR3 has 13 amino acids. CDR3 in amino acids: CSVADGNNQPQHF. CDR3 bases: TGCAGCGTAGCCGACGGTAACAATCAGCCCCAGCATTTT.

A remark on this clonotype: This may come from a read error, since a much larger clone is one base off. This is likely a read error, given that the CDR3 carries no conserved phenylalanine or tryptophan at its end. The chain combines TRBV5-1 with TRBJ1-1; TRBD1 matches 7 bases. This CDR3 has 15 residues. Germline-derived CDR1 and CDR2 are SGHRS and YFSETQ. With 2 bases clipped from V and 4 bases from J, the junction kept 8 bases outside the gene matches. The CDR3 region has the DNA TGCGCCAGCAGCTTTTGGGCGCAGGGGGGCACTGAAGCTTTCTCT. This translates into CASSFWAQGGTEAFS.

This clonotype has ten or more counts. The chain joins TRBV12-3 or TRBV12-4 to TRBJ1-4, with a weak D call TRBD1 (5 bases). The CDR3 runs to 17 residues. V lost 1 base to trimming and J lost 8 bases, with 20 bases between them. CDR3 DNA: TGTGCCAGCAGTTTAGGACGGCAGGGTTTAAGGCCCGAAAAACTGTTTTTT. It yields the protein CASSLGRQGLRPEKLFF.

This clonotype was counted many times. The chain is built from TRBV5-1 and TRBJ2-1; 9 nucleotides match TRBD1. Germline trimming cut 2 bases from V and 6 bases from J; bases unmatched to any gene: 12. The V gene's germline CDR1 is SGHRS and CDR2 YFSETQ. The CDR3 is made up of 17 amino acids. The DNA of the CDR3 is TGCGCCAGCAGCTTAGGGGCCCCGGGACAGGGCCCCAATGAGCAGTTCTTC. This gives the protein CASSLGAPGQGPNEQFF.

On this clonotype itself: A much bigger clone sits one base away, suggesting this may be a read error. The CDR3 end shows no conserved phenylalanine or tryptophan, and so a read error is likely. V is TRBV20-1 and J is TRBJ2-7; D might be TRBD2 (5 bases). Germline V gene lookup returns CDR1 DFQATT and CDR2 SNEGSKA (reference sequence). V lost 3 bases, J lost 3 bases, and 12 bases lay in between. The CDR3 spans 13 residues. The CDR3: CSARSGRGYEQYS. CDR3 nucleotides: TGCAGTGCTAGGTCCGGACGGGGCTACGAGCAGTACTCC.

V gene TRBV7-9 combines with J gene TRBJ1-5; 7 bases line up with TRBD1. V lost 1 base, J lost 7 bases, and 10 bases stayed unmatched. Looked up from germline, CDR1 is SEHNR and CDR2 is FQNEAQ (reference sequence). The CDR3 is 16 amino acids. CDR3 in DNA: TGTGCCAGCAGCTTAGAGGAGGGGGCCGGTAGACAGCCCCAGCATTTT. This encodes CASSLEEGAGRQPQHF.

This clonotype came up many times. This chain links TRBV28 with TRBJ1-1; unclear D gene. Germline V gene sequence: CDR1 MDHEN, CDR2 SYDVKM. Trimming stripped 2 bases from V and 1 base from J, with 11 bases between. This CDR3 contains 15 residues. This chain's CDR3 is CASSLPATGNTEAFF. The DNA of the CDR3 is TGTGCCAGCAGTTTACCCGCGACGGGGAACACTGAAGCTTTCTTT.